This is a list of T cell receptor beta chains from one sample in a study of shared clonotypes between healthy human individuals. Using immunoSEQ multiplex PCR, the repertoire was profiled, and TCRdb retains in-frame clones only, with some absent. The sample includes around 2.1 million clones, 93% of them seen just once. Specimen: naive CD8+ T cells from PBMCs. The receptor set was obtained from a man aged 18 to 29 in good health. Some clones in this sample may be carry-over from other donors' samples. The CDR3 runs from the conserved cysteine through the conserved F or W. Fields, in order: D gene, clone size, V gene, J gene, CDR3 protein, CDR3 DNA. D genes are given only for firm matches. Clone sizes are given selectively: once, few, many, or a class where the clone is expanded.

d_gene: -; abundance: few; v_gene: TRBV9; j_gene: TRBJ1-5; CDR3aa: CASSAGLSPNQPQHF; CDR3nt: TGTGCCAGCAGCGCGGGACTCTCTCCCAATCAGCCCCAGCATTTT
d_gene: TRBD2; abundance: -; v_gene: TRBV11-2; j_gene: TRBJ2-1; CDR3aa: CASSQRLAGYNEQFF; CDR3nt: TGTGCCAGCAGCCAACGACTAGCGGGATACAATGAGCAGTTCTTC
d_gene: -; abundance: -; v_gene: TRBV4-2; j_gene: TRBJ2-7; CDR3aa: CASSQGPGRDYSTYEQYF; CDR3nt: TGTGCCAGCAGCCAAGGGCCCGGGCGGGATTATTCCACCTACGAGCAGTACTTC
d_gene: -; abundance: -; v_gene: TRBV30; j_gene: TRBJ1-2; CDR3aa: CAWSVTLPPREDGYTF; CDR3nt: TGTGCCTGGAGTGTAACCCTCCCGCCCAGGGAAGATGGCTACACCTTC
d_gene: -; abundance: -; v_gene: TRBV29-1; j_gene: TRBJ2-7; CDR3aa: CSVGVTAPYYEQYF; CDR3nt: TGCAGCGTTGGTGTGACAGCGCCTTACTACGAGCAGTACTTC
d_gene: -; abundance: -; v_gene: TRBV29-1; j_gene: TRBJ2-1; CDR3aa: CSVGAGLTYNEQFF; CDR3nt: TGCAGCGTTGGGGCGGGTCTTACCTACAATGAGCAGTTCTTC
d_gene: TRBD1; abundance: once; v_gene: TRBV6-5; j_gene: TRBJ2-1; CDR3aa: CASSYSGTGNEQFF; CDR3nt: TGTGCCAGCAGTTACTCAGGGACAGGCAATGAGCAGTTCTTC
d_gene: -; abundance: -; v_gene: TRBV9; j_gene: TRBJ2-3; CDR3aa: CASSVSSGGTQYF; CDR3nt: TGTGCCAGCAGCGTTTCCTCGGGCGGTACGCAGTATTTT
d_gene: -; abundance: -; v_gene: TRBV2; j_gene: TRBJ2-1; CDR3aa: CASSEQRDNNEQFF; CDR3nt: TGTGCCAGCAGTGAACAGCGGGACAACAATGAGCAGTTCTTC
d_gene: -; abundance: once; v_gene: TRBV5-8; j_gene: TRBJ1-5; CDR3aa: CASSSKMSNQPQHF; CDR3nt: TGTGCCAGCAGCTCTAAGATGAGCAATCAGCCCCAGCATTTT
d_gene: -; abundance: -; v_gene: TRBV27; j_gene: TRBJ2-1; CDR3aa: CASSPQLGKQFF; CDR3nt: TGTGCCAGCAGCCCCCAACTAGGTAAACAGTTCTTC
d_gene: -; abundance: -; v_gene: TRBV5-6; j_gene: TRBJ2-3; CDR3aa: CASSLVTRENTDTQYF; CDR3nt: TGTGCCAGCAGCTTGGTTACTAGAGAAAACACAGATACGCAGTATTTT
d_gene: -; abundance: -; v_gene: TRBV27; j_gene: TRBJ2-7; CDR3aa: CASSLSHFYEQYF; CDR3nt: TGTGCCAGCAGTTTATCACATTTCTACGAGCAGTACTTC
d_gene: -; abundance: -; v_gene: TRBV5-1; j_gene: TRBJ1-1; CDR3aa: CASSPQGPLDTEAFF; CDR3nt: TGCGCCAGCAGCCCGCAGGGACCCCTGGACACTGAAGCTTTCTTT
d_gene: TRBD1; abundance: once; v_gene: TRBV2; j_gene: TRBJ2-7; CDR3aa: CASSSGQGATYEQYF; CDR3nt: TGTGCCAGCAGTTCCGGACAGGGGGCGACCTACGAGCAGTACTTC
d_gene: -; abundance: -; v_gene: TRBV6-1; j_gene: TRBJ2-7; CDR3aa: CASSDGTPDPYEQYF; CDR3nt: TGTGCCAGCAGTGACGGGACTCCCGACCCCTACGAGCAGTACTTC
d_gene: -; abundance: -; v_gene: TRBV2; j_gene: TRBJ1-3; CDR3aa: CASSTPSGNTIYF; CDR3nt: TGTGCCAGCAGTACACCCTCTGGAAACACCATATATTTT
d_gene: -; abundance: -; v_gene: TRBV28; j_gene: TRBJ2-2; CDR3aa: CASSPSWGPNTGELFF; CDR3nt: TGTGCCAGCAGCCCGAGCTGGGGGCCTAACACCGGGGAGCTGTTTTTT
d_gene: TRBD2; abundance: -; v_gene: TRBV7-8; j_gene: TRBJ2-7; CDR3aa: CASSFLSGRNGEQYF; CDR3nt: TGTGCCAGCAGCTTCCTATCCGGGAGGAACGGCGAGCAGTACTTC
d_gene: -; abundance: -; v_gene: TRBV27; j_gene: TRBJ2-7; CDR3aa: CASSPGISYEQYF; CDR3nt: TGTGCCAGCAGCCCTGGAATCTCCTACGAGCAGTACTTC
d_gene: -; abundance: -; v_gene: TRBV13; j_gene: TRBJ2-1; CDR3aa: CASSSTSGTNPYNEQFF; CDR3nt: TGTGCCAGCAGCTCGACCAGCGGAACGAACCCCTACAATGAGCAGTTCTTC
d_gene: -; abundance: -; v_gene: TRBV11-1; j_gene: TRBJ2-5; CDR3aa: CASSLPAALEMETQYF; CDR3nt: TGTGCCAGCAGCTTACCCGCCGCGCTAGAGATGGAGACCCAGTACTTC
d_gene: -; abundance: -; v_gene: TRBV7-9; j_gene: TRBJ1-1; CDR3aa: CASSLAGPNTEAFF; CDR3nt: TGTGCCAGCAGCTTAGCAGGGCCGAACACTGAAGCTTTCTTT
d_gene: TRBD1; abundance: -; v_gene: TRBV30; j_gene: TRBJ2-7; CDR3aa: CAWSSLYRQGAYEQYF; CDR3nt: TGTGCCTGGAGTTCACTCTATCGTCAGGGGGCTTACGAGCAGTACTTC
d_gene: -; abundance: -; v_gene: TRBV9; j_gene: TRBJ1-4; CDR3aa: CASSGTESEKLFF; CDR3nt: TGTGCCAGCAGCGGGACAGAATCTGAAAAACTGTTTTTT
d_gene: -; abundance: -; v_gene: TRBV19; j_gene: TRBJ2-7; CDR3aa: CASSIGPGVSYEQYF; CDR3nt: TGTGCCAGTAGTATAGGACCCGGGGTATCCTACGAGCAGTACTTC
d_gene: -; abundance: -; v_gene: TRBV28; j_gene: TRBJ2-1; CDR3aa: CASSPLPGGSSYNEQFF; CDR3nt: TGTGCCAGCAGTCCCCTGCCCGGGGGCAGCTCCTACAATGAGCAGTTCTTC
d_gene: -; abundance: -; v_gene: TRBV7-2; j_gene: TRBJ2-1; CDR3aa: CASSYHGSGSYNEQFF; CDR3nt: TGTGCCAGCAGCTACCACGGCTCCGGGTCCTACAATGAGCAGTTCTTC
d_gene: -; abundance: -; v_gene: TRBV12-5; j_gene: TRBJ2-7; CDR3aa: CASGLDFGRSYEQYF; CDR3nt: TGTGCTAGTGGTTTGGACTTCGGGCGGTCCTACGAGCAGTACTTC
d_gene: TRBD2; abundance: -; v_gene: TRBV25-1; j_gene: TRBJ2-1; CDR3aa: CASSSPLAGSYNEQFF; CDR3nt: TGTGCCAGCAGTTCCCCTCTAGCGGGCTCCTACAATGAGCAGTTCTTC
d_gene: TRBD2; abundance: -; v_gene: TRBV5-1; j_gene: TRBJ2-1; CDR3aa: CASSLVASGGIYNEQFF; CDR3nt: TGCGCCAGCAGCTTGGTTGCTAGCGGAGGGATTTACAATGAGCAGTTCTTC
d_gene: -; abundance: -; v_gene: TRBV5-1; j_gene: TRBJ2-3; CDR3aa: CASRGNTDTQYF; CDR3nt: TGCGCCAGCAGGGGAAACACAGATACGCAGTATTTT